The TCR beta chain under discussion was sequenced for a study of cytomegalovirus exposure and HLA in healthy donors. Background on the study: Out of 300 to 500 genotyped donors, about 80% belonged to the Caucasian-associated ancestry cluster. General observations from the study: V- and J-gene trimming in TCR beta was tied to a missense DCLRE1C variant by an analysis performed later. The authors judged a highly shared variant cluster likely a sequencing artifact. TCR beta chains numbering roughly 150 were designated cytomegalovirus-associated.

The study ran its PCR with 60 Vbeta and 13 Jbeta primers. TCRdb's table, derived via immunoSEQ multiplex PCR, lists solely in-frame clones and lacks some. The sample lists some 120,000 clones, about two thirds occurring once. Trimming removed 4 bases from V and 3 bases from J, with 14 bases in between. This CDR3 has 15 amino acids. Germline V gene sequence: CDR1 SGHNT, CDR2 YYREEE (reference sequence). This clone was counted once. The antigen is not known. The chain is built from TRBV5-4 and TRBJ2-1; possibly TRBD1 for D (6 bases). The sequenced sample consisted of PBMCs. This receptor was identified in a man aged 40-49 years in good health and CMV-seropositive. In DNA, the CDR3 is TGTGCCAGCAGCCCGGGACAAATCGACTACAATGAGCAGTTCTTC. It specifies CASSPGQIDYNEQFF.